This entry describes one T cell receptor (beta chain). Those who participated ranged in age from roughly 18 to 95 years and resided in approximately 23 US areas. Two negative PCRs, clearance, or symptom resolution characterized the recovered Cohort 3 donors. The data originate from a study of blood T cell repertoires in COVID-19. The overall study: Researchers got acute and convalescent COVID-19 samples from the United States, Italy and Spain. From T cells, B-cell-depleted T cells, or PBMCs came the material, which was cDNA or gDNA.

TCRdb's table, derived via immunoSEQ multiplex PCR, lists solely in-frame clones and lacks some. The sample includes about 300,000 clones, roughly 85% of them seen just once. Germline lookup yields CDR1 GTSNPN and CDR2 SVGIG (reference sequence). There are 12 residues in the CDR3. Trimming pared 0 bases from V and 3 bases from J, leaving 6 bases between. The specimen sequenced was PBMCs or T cells enriched from blood (not recorded which). The chain has TRBV30 and TRBJ2-7; D uncertain. This TCR was sampled from a woman aged 30 to 39 who had recovered from COVID-19. CDR3 sequence: CAWSVTVYEQYF. The CDR3 region has the DNA TGTGCCTGGAGTGTAACTGTCTACGAGCAGTACTTC.